These T cell receptor beta chains were read from a single sample in a study of control samples from healthy donors and cancer patients. Sequenced by immunoSEQ multiplex PCR; TCRdb stores in-frame clones only, minus some. Among tens of thousands of clones listed, over 90% were seen once. The specimen sequenced was PBMCs. The receptors were gathered from a woman in her forties or fifties with head and neck cancer. Both conserved end residues are part of each CDR3. D genes are given only for firm matches. Not every row has a clone size; where given, it reads once, few, many or a size class.

CDR3aa	CDR3nt	d_gene	v_gene	abundance	j_gene	len
CASSPTGMGETQYF	TGTGCCAGCAGCCCCACAGGAATGGGAGAGACCCAGTACTTC	.	TRBV3-1/TRBV3-2	.	TRBJ2-5	14
CASSLEGDTQYF	TGTGCCAGCAGCTTAGAAGGAGATACGCAGTATTTT	.	TRBV11-3	.	TRBJ2-3	12
CASRRDSTDTQYF	TGTGCCAGCAGACGGGACAGCACAGATACGCAGTATTTT	.	TRBV6-5	once	TRBJ2-3	13
CATSDSSQGLNTEAFF	TGTGCCACCAGTGATTCCTCCCAGGGGTTGAACACTGAAGCTTTCTTT	.	TRBV24-1	.	TRBJ1-1	16
CASSVSDSMNTEAFF	TGTGCCAGCAGTGTTTCGGACAGCATGAACACTGAAGCTTTCTTT	.	TRBV2	.	TRBJ1-1	15
CAWSVLGGFYGYTF	TGTGCCTGGAGTGTACTTGGGGGCTTCTATGGCTACACCTTC	.	TRBV30	.	TRBJ1-2	14
CASSVAGQYNEQFF	TGTGCCAGCAGCGTAGCTGGACAGTACAATGAGCAGTTCTTC	.	TRBV9	.	TRBJ2-1	14
CASEDSFMGPQHF	TGTGCCAGCGAGGACTCTTTTATGGGGCCCCAGCATTTT	.	TRBV25-1	.	TRBJ1-5	13
CASGLTSPLHF	TGTGCTAGTGGTTTGACTTCACCCCTCCACTTT	.	TRBV12-5	.	TRBJ1-6	11
CAISEDSGGYTF	TGTGCCATCAGTGAAGACAGTGGTGGCTACACCTTC	.	TRBV10-3	.	TRBJ1-2	12
CASSLQGNTEAFF	TGTGCCAGCAGCTTGCAGGGGAACACTGAAGCTTTCTTT	.	TRBV5-5	few	TRBJ1-1	13
CATRVENTGELFF	TGTGCCACCAGGGTGGAGAACACCGGGGAGCTGTTTTTT	.	TRBV7-7	.	TRBJ2-2	13
CAWSDFGTSTDTQYF	TGTGCCTGGAGTGATTTTGGGACTAGCACAGATACGCAGTATTTT	.	TRBV30	.	TRBJ2-3	15
CASSNGKTQYF	TGTGCCAGCAGCAATGGAAAGACCCAGTACTTC	.	TRBV7-2	once	TRBJ2-5	11
CASSLQGAGAKNIQYF	TGTGCCAGCAGCCTACAGGGGGCGGGCGCCAAAAACATTCAGTACTTC	TRBD1	TRBV27	.	TRBJ2-4	16
CASSLLGANEKLFF	TGCGCCAGCAGCTTGCTCGGGGCCAATGAAAAACTGTTTTTT	.	TRBV5-1	.	TRBJ1-4	14
CASSQVSGELFF	TGTGCCAGCAGCCAGGTGTCCGGGGAGCTGTTTTTT	.	TRBV3-1/TRBV3-2	.	TRBJ2-2	12
CATSDPRDREKDGYTF	TGTGCCACCAGTGATCCCCGGGACCGTGAAAAGGATGGCTACACCTTC	.	TRBV24-1	.	TRBJ1-2	16
CASSSGGNTIYF	TGTGCCAGTAGTTCAGGGGGAAACACCATATATTTT	.	TRBV19	.	TRBJ1-3	12
CASSEVAGFSGELFF	TGTGCCAGCAGTGAGGTAGCGGGTTTTTCCGGGGAGCTGTTTTTT	TRBD2	TRBV2	.	TRBJ2-2	15
CASRDRASQPQHF	TGTGCCAGCAGGGACAGGGCTAGTCAGCCCCAGCATTTT	TRBD1	TRBV6-5	.	TRBJ1-5	13
CASSITDTTDTQYF	TGTGCCAGTAGTATAACGGACACCACAGATACGCAGTATTTT	.	TRBV19	.	TRBJ2-3	14
CASSNRWTEAFF	TGTGCCAGCAGTAACCGATGGACTGAAGCTTTCTTT	.	TRBV28	.	TRBJ1-1	12
CASSYFTGSEGNTIYF	TGCGCCAGCAGCTATTTTACAGGGAGTGAAGGAAACACCATATATTTT	.	TRBV5-1	.	TRBJ1-3	16
CASSVGARDWTDTQYF	TGTGCCAGCAGCGTAGGAGCAAGGGACTGGACAGATACGCAGTATTTT	.	TRBV9	.	TRBJ2-3	16
CASKGDYYEQYF	TGTGCCAGCAAGGGGGACTACTACGAGCAGTACTTC	.	TRBV2	.	TRBJ2-7	12
CASSPLRRGRGSSPLHF	TGTGCCAGTAGTCCCCTTAGGAGGGGGCGCGGAAGTTCACCCCTCCACTTT	TRBD1	TRBV19	.	TRBJ1-6	17
CASSLVGSGGDGYTF	TGCGCCAGCAGCTTGGTAGGGTCGGGGGGCGATGGCTACACCTTC	.	TRBV5-1	.	TRBJ1-2	15
CASSLGASNEQYF	TGTGCCAGCTCCCTTGGGGCTAGCAACGAGCAGTACTTC	.	TRBV7-2	.	TRBJ2-7	13
CASNTGTAYNEQFF	TGTGCCAGCAATACCGGGACAGCCTACAATGAGCAGTTCTTC	TRBD1	TRBV28	.	TRBJ2-1	14
CASRQGTGGIQNGANVLTF	TGTGCCAGCAGGCAGGGGACAGGGGGAATCCAGAACGGGGCCAACGTCCTGACTTTC	TRBD1	TRBV27	.	TRBJ2-6	19
CASRVLRNTEAFF	TGTGCCAGCAGGGTCCTAAGGAACACTGAAGCTTTCTTT	.	TRBV2	.	TRBJ1-1	13
CAISTAEGGDYGYTF	TGTGCCATCAGTACCGCCGAGGGGGGGGACTATGGCTACACCTTC	.	TRBV10-3	.	TRBJ1-2	15
CASSLVLGEETQYF	TGTGCCAGCAGCTTGGTACTCGGCGAGGAGACCCAGTACTTC	.	TRBV7-9	.	TRBJ2-5	14
CASSALQGSPEAFF	TGTGCCAGCAGCGCCCTACAGGGAAGCCCTGAAGCTTTCTTT	.	TRBV9	.	TRBJ1-1	14
CASEATGGGTEAFF	TGTGCCAGCGAGGCAACAGGGGGGGGAACTGAAGCTTTCTTT	TRBD1	TRBV2	.	TRBJ1-1	14
CASRLSRGTEAFF	TGTGCCAGCAGACTTTCTCGGGGGACTGAAGCTTTCTTT	.	TRBV6-5	.	TRBJ1-1	13
CASSLGRQGINYGYTF	TGTGCCAGCAGCTTGGGGCGACAGGGGATTAACTATGGCTACACCTTC	TRBD1	TRBV5-6	.	TRBJ1-2	16
CASSRDGGGYEQYF	TGTGCCAGCAGCCGGGACGGGGGTGGCTACGAGCAGTACTTC	.	TRBV7-2	.	TRBJ2-7	14
CASSPRGSTDTQYF	TGTGCCAGCTCACCAAGGGGCAGCACAGATACGCAGTATTTT	.	TRBV18	.	TRBJ2-3	14
CASSTDLAGELFF	TGTGCCAGCAGCACCGACCTTGCTGGGGAGCTGTTTTTT	.	TRBV11-2	.	TRBJ2-2	13
CASSLAGLFTGELFF	TGTGCCAGCAGCCTTGCCGGGCTATTTACCGGGGAGCTGTTTTTT	.	TRBV6-5	.	TRBJ2-2	15
CASSPGTGYGYTF	TGTGCCAGCAGTCCCGGGACAGGCTATGGCTACACCTTC	TRBD1	TRBV28	.	TRBJ1-2	13
CASSGGTSSFSDTQYF	TGTGCCAGCAGCGGAGGGACTAGCTCCTTTTCGGATACGCAGTATTTT	TRBD2	TRBV9	.	TRBJ2-3	16
CASSPGTLQAFF	TGTGCCAGTAGTCCTGGGACTCTACAAGCTTTCTTT	.	TRBV19	.	TRBJ1-1	12
CASSLALRGTDTQYF	TGTGCCAGCAGTTTGGCCCTCAGGGGGACAGATACGCAGTATTTT	TRBD1	TRBV5-6	.	TRBJ2-3	15
CSAPTNTEAFF	TGCAGTGCCCCAACGAACACTGAAGCTTTCTTT	.	TRBV20-1	.	TRBJ1-1	11
CASSLGYGGGEAFF	TGCGCCAGCAGCTTGGGTTACGGGGGCGGTGAAGCTTTCTTT	.	TRBV5-1	.	TRBJ1-1	14
CASSIYRGREKLFF	TGTGCCAGTAGTATATACCGGGGAAGAGAAAAACTGTTTTTT	.	TRBV19	.	TRBJ1-4	14
CASSTGVGGQPQHF	TGTGCCAGTAGCACCGGGGTAGGGGGTCAGCCCCAGCATTTT	.	TRBV19	.	TRBJ1-5	14
CASSSTGGLDEQYF	TGTGCCAGCAGTTCTACAGGGGGCCTCGACGAGCAGTACTTC	TRBD1	TRBV6-2/TRBV6-3	.	TRBJ2-7	14
CASSLRASGNEKLFF	TGTGCCAGCAGTTTAAGGGCCTCAGGGAATGAAAAACTGTTTTTT	.	TRBV27	.	TRBJ1-4	15
CASSLNRGENYGYTF	TGTGCCAGCAGTTTAAACCGGGGCGAGAACTATGGCTACACCTTC	.	TRBV27	.	TRBJ1-2	15
CASSFPAAGGDEQYF	TGTGCCAGCAGTTTCCCGGCGGCGGGGGGTGACGAGCAGTACTTC	TRBD2	TRBV28	.	TRBJ2-7	15
CASSLGGDTIYF	TGTGCCAGCAGCTTGGGAGGTGACACCATATATTTT	.	TRBV5-4	.	TRBJ1-3	12
CASTGGPSANYGYTF	TGTGCCAGCACCGGCGGGCCCTCTGCTAACTATGGCTACACCTTC	.	TRBV6-5	.	TRBJ1-2	15
CASSVLRGTNEKLFF	TGTGCCAGCTCTGTTCTCAGGGGAACTAATGAAAAACTGTTTTTT	.	TRBV18	.	TRBJ1-4	15
CASSQSTSGGQETQYF	TGTGCCAGCAGCCAATCGACTAGCGGGGGCCAAGAGACCCAGTACTTC	TRBD2	TRBV7-2	.	TRBJ2-5	16
CASKGTRLAGGHRSYNEQFF	TGTGCCAGCAAGGGGACTCGGCTAGCGGGGGGTCACCGCTCCTACAATGAGCAGTTCTTC	.	TRBV21-1	.	TRBJ2-1	20